This T cell receptor beta chain was obtained from a study of Graves' ophthalmopathy and Graves' hyperthyroidism. CDR3 size: 16 residues. The V gene end was trimmed by 4 bases and the J gene end by 2 bases; junction bases not matched to a gene: 12. Germline-derived CDR1 and CDR2 are SGHRS and YFSETQ. Study results and caveats: Cross-validated, the 13-signature model showed 87.88%/81.08% sensitivity/specificity, and 80%/75% in the test set.

In this cohort, patients with other autoimmune diseases, uncontrolled infections, pregnancy or lactation were excluded. This clonotype was observed many times. Its antigen is unidentified. For repertoire sequencing, the TCR beta CDR3 regions were amplified from RNA transcripts. HTBI primers were used in a first-round RT-PCR, which preceded a second-round multiplex PCR. TCRdb recomputed calls from the multiplex PCR reads with MiXCR, one row per CDR3 protein. The data show hundreds of thousands of distinct CDR3 sequences, approximately 15% seen once. The chain combines TRBV5-1 with TRBJ2-7; TRBD1 matches 7 bases. The sequenced sample was blood. The TCR comes from a woman in her twenties or thirties with Graves' ophthalmopathy. The CDR3 nucleotides are TGCGCCAGCAGCCCCCAACCCGGGACAGCGACCTACGAGCAGTACTTC. It is translated as CASSPQPGTATYEQYF.